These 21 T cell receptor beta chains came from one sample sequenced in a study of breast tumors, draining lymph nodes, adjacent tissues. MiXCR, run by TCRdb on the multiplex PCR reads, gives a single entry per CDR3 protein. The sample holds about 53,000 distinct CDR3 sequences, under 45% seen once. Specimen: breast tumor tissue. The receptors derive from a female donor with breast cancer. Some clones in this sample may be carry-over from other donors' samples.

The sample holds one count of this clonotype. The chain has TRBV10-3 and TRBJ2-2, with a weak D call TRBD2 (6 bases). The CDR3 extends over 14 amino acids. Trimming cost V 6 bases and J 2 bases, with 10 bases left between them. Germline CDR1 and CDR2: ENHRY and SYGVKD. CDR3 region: CAIRPGTNTGELFF. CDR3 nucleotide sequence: TGTGCCATCAGGCCCGGGACTAACACCGGGGAGCTGTTTTTT.

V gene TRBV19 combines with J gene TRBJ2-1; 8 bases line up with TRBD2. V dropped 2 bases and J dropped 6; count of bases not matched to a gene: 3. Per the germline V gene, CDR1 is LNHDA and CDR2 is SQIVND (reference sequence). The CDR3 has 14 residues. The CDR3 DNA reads TGTGCCAGTAGTATACTAGCGGGCGTCAATGAGCAGTTCTTC. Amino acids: CASSILAGVNEQFF.

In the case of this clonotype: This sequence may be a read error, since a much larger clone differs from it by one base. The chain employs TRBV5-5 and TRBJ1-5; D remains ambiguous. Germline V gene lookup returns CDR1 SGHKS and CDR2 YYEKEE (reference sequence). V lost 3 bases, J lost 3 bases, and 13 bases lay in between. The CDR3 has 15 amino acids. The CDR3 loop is CASSSDNPPNQPQHF. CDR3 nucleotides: TGTGCCAGCAGCTCCGACAATCCCCCCAATCAGCCCCAGCATTTT.

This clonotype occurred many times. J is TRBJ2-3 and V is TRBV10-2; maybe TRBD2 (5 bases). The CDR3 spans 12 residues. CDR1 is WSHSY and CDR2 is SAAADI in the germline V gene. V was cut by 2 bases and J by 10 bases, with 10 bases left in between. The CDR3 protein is CASSEPGGPQYF. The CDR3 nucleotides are TGCGCCAGCAGTGAGCCCGGAGGCCCGCAGTATTTT.

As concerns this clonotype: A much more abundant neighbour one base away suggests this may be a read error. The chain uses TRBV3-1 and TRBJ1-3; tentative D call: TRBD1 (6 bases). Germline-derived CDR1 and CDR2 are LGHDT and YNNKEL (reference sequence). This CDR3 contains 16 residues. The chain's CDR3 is CASSPTLGGPGNTLYF. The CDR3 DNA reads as TGTGCCAGCAGCCCCACCCTCGGGGGGCCTGGAAACACCCTATATTTT. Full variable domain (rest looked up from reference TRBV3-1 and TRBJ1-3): DTAVSQTPKYLVTQMGNDKSIKCEQNLGHDTMYWYKQDSKKFLKIMFSYNNKELIINETVPNRFSPKSPDKAHLNLHINSLELGDSAVYFCASSPTLGGPGNTLYFGEGSWLTVV.

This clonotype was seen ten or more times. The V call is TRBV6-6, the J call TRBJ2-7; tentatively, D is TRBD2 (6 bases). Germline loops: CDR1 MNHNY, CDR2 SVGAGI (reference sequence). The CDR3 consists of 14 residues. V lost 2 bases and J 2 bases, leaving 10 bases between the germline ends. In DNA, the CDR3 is TGTGCCAGCAGTTACCGGGACTCGACCTACGAGCAGTACTTC. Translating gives CASSYRDSTYEQYF.

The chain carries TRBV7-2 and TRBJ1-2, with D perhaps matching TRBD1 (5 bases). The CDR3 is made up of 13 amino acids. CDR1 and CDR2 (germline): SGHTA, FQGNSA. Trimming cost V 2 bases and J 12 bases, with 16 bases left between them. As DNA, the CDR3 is TGTGCCAGCAGCTTAAGGGGTCAACAGCCCCACACCTTC. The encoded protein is CASSLRGQQPHTF.

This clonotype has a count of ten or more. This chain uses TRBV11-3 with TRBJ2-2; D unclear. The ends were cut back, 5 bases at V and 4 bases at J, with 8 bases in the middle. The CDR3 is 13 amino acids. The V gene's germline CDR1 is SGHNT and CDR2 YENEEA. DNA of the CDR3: TGTGCCAGCAGCCCAAGTACCACCGGGGAGCTGTTTTTT. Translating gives CASSPSTTGELFF.

Here the CDR3 DNA reads TGTGCCACCAGTGACCCTCGTGCCGGGGGAGCGGGAGGGCCGACCCAGTACTTC. Protein product: CATSDPRAGGAGGPTQYF. The V gene is TRBV24-1, the J gene TRBJ2-5; 10 positions match TRBD2. The CDR3 has 18 residues. Germline-derived CDR1 and CDR2 are KGHDR and SFDVKD. The junction had 17 bases not matched to a gene; V was cut back by 4 bases and J by 7 bases.

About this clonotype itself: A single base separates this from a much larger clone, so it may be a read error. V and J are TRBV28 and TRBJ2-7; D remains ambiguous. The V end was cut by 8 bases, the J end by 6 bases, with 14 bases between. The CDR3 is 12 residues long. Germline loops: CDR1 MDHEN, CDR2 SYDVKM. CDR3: CASGTPASEQYF. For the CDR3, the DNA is TGTGCCAGCGGCACCCCAGCCTCCGAGCAGTACTTC.

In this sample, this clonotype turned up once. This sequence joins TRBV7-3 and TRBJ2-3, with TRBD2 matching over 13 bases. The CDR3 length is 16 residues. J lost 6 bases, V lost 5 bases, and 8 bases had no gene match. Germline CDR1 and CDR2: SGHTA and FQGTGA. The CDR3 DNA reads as TGTGCCAGCAGCAGCGGACTAGCGGGAGTCAGGGATACGCAGTATTTT. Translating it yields CASSSGLAGVRDTQYF. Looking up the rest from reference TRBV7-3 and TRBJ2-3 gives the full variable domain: GAGVSQTPSNKVTEKGKYVELRCDPISGHTALYWYRQSLGQGPEFLIYFQGTGAADDSGLPNDRFFAVRPEGSVSTLKIQRTERGDSAVYLCASSSGLAGVRDTQYFGPGTRLTVL.

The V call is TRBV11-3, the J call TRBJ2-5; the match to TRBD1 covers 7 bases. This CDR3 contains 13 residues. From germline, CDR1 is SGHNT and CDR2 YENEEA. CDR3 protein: CAIQGMVQETQYF. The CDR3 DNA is TGTGCAATACAGGGGATGGTCCAAGAGACCCAGTACTTC. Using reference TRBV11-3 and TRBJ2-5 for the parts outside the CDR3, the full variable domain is EAGVVQSPRYKIIEKKQPVAFWCNPISGHNTLYWYLQNLGQGPELLIRYENEEAVDDSQLPKDRFSAERLKGVDSTLKIQPAELGDSAVYLCAIQGMVQETQYFGPGTRLLVL.

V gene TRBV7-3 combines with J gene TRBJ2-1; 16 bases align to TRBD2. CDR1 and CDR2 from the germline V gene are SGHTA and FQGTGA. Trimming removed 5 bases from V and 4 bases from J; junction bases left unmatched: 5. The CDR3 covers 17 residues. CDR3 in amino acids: CASSDGTSGRGYNEQFF. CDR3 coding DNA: TGTGCCAGCAGCGACGGGACTAGCGGGAGGGGGTACAATGAGCAGTTCTTC.

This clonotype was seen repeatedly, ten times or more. DNA for the CDR3: TGTGCCAGCGCCGCAATAGTACTCCCCTACGAGCAGTACTTC. It is translated as CASAAIVLPYEQYF. The chain recombines TRBV7-2 with TRBJ2-7; D is uncertain. This CDR3 comprises 14 residues. Looked up from germline, CDR1 is SGHTA and CDR2 is FQGNSA. V lost 8 bases and J 2 bases, leaving 16 bases between the germline ends.

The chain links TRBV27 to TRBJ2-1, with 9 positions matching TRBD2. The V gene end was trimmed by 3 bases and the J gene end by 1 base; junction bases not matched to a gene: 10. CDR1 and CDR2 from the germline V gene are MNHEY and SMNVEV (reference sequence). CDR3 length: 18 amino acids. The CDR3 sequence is CASSFGSGGHSSYNEQFF. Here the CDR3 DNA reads TGTGCCAGCAGTTTTGGTAGCGGGGGACACTCGTCCTACAATGAGCAGTTCTTC.

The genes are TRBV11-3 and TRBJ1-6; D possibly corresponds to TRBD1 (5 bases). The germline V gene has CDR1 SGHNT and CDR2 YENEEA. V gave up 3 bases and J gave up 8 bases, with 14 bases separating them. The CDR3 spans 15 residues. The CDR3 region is CASSFLEQGDSPLHF. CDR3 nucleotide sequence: TGTGCCAGCAGCTTCCTCGAGCAGGGTGATTCACCCCTCCACTTT.

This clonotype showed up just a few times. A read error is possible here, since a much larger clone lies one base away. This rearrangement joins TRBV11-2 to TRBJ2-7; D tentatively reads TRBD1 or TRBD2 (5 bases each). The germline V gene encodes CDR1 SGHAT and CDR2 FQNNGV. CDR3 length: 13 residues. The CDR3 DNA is TGTGCCAGCAGCTCCGGGGCATCCTCCGAGCAGTACTTC. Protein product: CASSSGASSEQYF. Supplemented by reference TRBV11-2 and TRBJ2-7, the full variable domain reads EAGVAQSPRYKIIEKRQSVAFWCNPISGHATLYWYQQILGQGPKLLIQFQNNGVVDDSQLPKDRFSAERLKGVDSTLKIQPAKLEDSAVYLCASSSGASSEQYFGPGTRLTVT.

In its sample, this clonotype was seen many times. CDR3 coding DNA: TGCAGCGTTGCGTGGGTTTACAATGAGCAGTTCTTC. Translating gives CSVAWVYNEQFF. The chain combines TRBV29-1 with TRBJ2-1; no firm D call. The V end lost 4 bases, the J end lost 4 bases, and 8 bases lay between the germline ends. Germline CDR1 is SQVTM and CDR2 is ANQGSEA. This CDR3 region has 12 residues.

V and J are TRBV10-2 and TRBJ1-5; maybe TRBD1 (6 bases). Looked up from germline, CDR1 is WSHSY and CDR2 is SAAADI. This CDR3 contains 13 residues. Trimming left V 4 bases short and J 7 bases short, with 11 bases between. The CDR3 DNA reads TGCGCCAGCAGTGTACAGGGCGGCCAGCCCCAGCATTTT. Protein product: CASSVQGGQPQHF.

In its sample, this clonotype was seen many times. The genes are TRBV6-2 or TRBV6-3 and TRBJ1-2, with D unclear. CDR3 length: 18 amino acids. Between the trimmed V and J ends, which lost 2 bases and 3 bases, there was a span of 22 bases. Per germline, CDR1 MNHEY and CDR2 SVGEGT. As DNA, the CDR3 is TGTGCCAGCAGTTACGGATCAAAATCGGTAGGGTCGGACTATGGCTACACCTTC. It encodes CASSYGSKSVGSDYGYTF.

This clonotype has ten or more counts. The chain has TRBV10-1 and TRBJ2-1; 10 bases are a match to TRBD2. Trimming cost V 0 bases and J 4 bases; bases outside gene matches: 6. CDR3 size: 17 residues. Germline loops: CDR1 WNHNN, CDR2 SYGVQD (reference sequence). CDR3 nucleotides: TGCGCCAGCAGTGAGTCTTCCCGGACTAGCGGATACAATGAGCAGTTCTTC. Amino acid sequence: CASSESSRTSGYNEQFF.